Detailed here is one T cell receptor beta chain. Its specificity is unknown. This CDR3 is built from 14 residues. Germline V gives CDR1 SGHRS, CDR2 YFSETQ. Trimming at V came to 4 bases and at J to 14 bases, leaving 6 bases not matched to a gene. This sample is drawn from a study of OX40 agonist ivuxolimab in advanced cancers. Study as a whole: Patients were infused with ivuxolimab every 2 weeks at 0.01 to 10 mg/kg. Enrolled patients in dose escalation had cancers that were hepatocellular carcinoma, melanoma, renal cell or head and neck cancer. In three patients, partial responses were observed, one with hepatocellular carcinoma and two with cutaneous melanoma.

Study-level results: At 0.1-3.0 mg/kg, partial responders had clonal expansion among the lowest observed.

Libraries were prepared by immunoSEQ multiplex PCR; TCRdb keeps only in-frame clonotypes and omits some of them. The sample comprises about 48,000 clones, around 90% of which are singletons, and less than 2.5% rests with the top ten. This TCR was recovered from an adult with an advanced solid tumor such as melanoma, head and neck, liver or kidney cancer. The sequencing used CD4+ or CD8+ T cells sorted from blood, collected in a trial of the OX40 agonist ivuxolimab. This chain links TRBV5-1 with TRBJ2-1; 16 nucleotides line up with TRBD2. CDR3 in amino acids: CASSTGTSGGAEFF. In nucleotides, the CDR3 is TGCGCCAGCAGCACCGGGACTAGCGGGGGGGCCGAGTTCTTC.